The sequence of this TCR beta chain was determined in a study of blood T cells in healthy people across ages. A second about 7 to 11 cycle PCR used barcoded and J-beta primers. The authors tagged each cDNA molecule using a template-switch adaptor with 12 random nucleotides. Every sample gave at least 2.5 million paired-end reads containing CDR3. TCRdb reanalysed the 5' RACE reads using MiXCR and keeps one entry per CDR3 protein. Here the sample spans 1.6 million or so distinct CDR3 sequences, about 35% being singletons. Points from the study as a whole: Unsorted PBMC input precluded a conclusive naive versus antigen-experienced comparison. Diversity was higher, and naive CD4+ cells more numerous, in long-lived donors than in aged donors.

The germline gives CDR1 SEHNR, CDR2 FQNEAQ (reference sequence). The CDR3 consists of 14 residues. Unmatched junction bases numbered 3, after V lost 3 bases and J lost 7 bases. This clonotype was seen only a few times. No antigen is known for it. The chain combines TRBV7-9 with TRBJ1-6; 7 bases line up with TRBD1. The receptor was isolated from a woman aged 30 to 39 in good health. The material sequenced was blood. Written as DNA, the CDR3 is TGTGCCAGCAGCTTCGGGACAGACAATTCACCCCTCCACTTT. Protein product: CASSFGTDNSPLHF.